A selection of T cell receptor beta chains follows, all from one sample in a study of memory CD4+ T cells and cytomegalovirus serostatus. Measured with immunoSEQ multiplex PCR; TCRdb has only the in-frame clones, and not every one. The sample contains about 38,000 clones, roughly 78% of which appear only once. Sequencing was performed on memory CD4+ T cells from blood. These receptors all come from an adult in good health and CMV-seropositive. The CDR3 runs from the conserved cysteine through the conserved F or W. The order of the fields is D gene, J gene, V gene, CDR3 protein, CDR3 DNA. The D gene is left open where the match is weak.

NA	TRBJ2-7	TRBV5-4	CASSLGHLYEQYF	TGTGCCAGCAGCTTGGGTCATCTCTACGAGCAGTACTTC
TRBD1	TRBJ1-1	TRBV2	CASSTRPTGGNTEAFF	TGTGCCAGCAGCACACGGCCCACAGGGGGCAACACTGAAGCTTTCTTT
NA	TRBJ2-7	TRBV4-1	CASSPLSLGSYEQYF	TGCGCCAGCAGCCCCCTCTCCCTTGGATCCTACGAGCAGTACTTC
NA	TRBJ1-1	TRBV5-1	CASSLDGGGTEAFF	TGCGCCAGCAGCTTGGACGGGGGCGGGACTGAAGCTTTCTTT
NA	TRBJ1-4	TRBV4-3	CASSQDPRGVNEKLFF	TGCGCCAGCAGCCAGGACCCCCGAGGGGTAAATGAAAAACTGTTTTTT
NA	TRBJ2-2	TRBV28	CASRRVAGELFF	TGTGCCAGCAGGAGGGTGGCCGGGGAGCTGTTTTTT
TRBD2	TRBJ2-7	TRBV10-3	CATSLAGVGEQYF	TGTGCCACCTCGCTAGCGGGAGTCGGAGAGCAGTACTTC
TRBD1	TRBJ1-1	TRBV5-4	CASSLVVIRNRGNTEAFF	TGTGCCAGCAGCTTGGTGGTTATTCGTAACAGGGGGAACACTGAAGCTTTCTTT
NA	TRBJ1-1	TRBV19	CASSIKLKGTEAFF	TGTGCCAGTAGTATAAAACTGAAGGGGACTGAAGCTTTCTTT
NA	TRBJ1-5	TRBV2	CASRQGRDQPQHF	TGTGCCAGCAGGCAGGGAAGGGATCAGCCCCAGCATTTT
NA	TRBJ2-2	TRBV4-3	CASRLSLNTGELFF	TGCGCCAGCAGACTCAGCTTAAACACCGGGGAGCTGTTTTTT
NA	TRBJ2-2	TRBV6-5	CASSYFPGNAGELFF	TGTGCCAGCAGTTATTTCCCGGGGAATGCCGGGGAGCTGTTTTTT